This TCR beta chain was recorded in a study of T cells expressing NK-cell markers. Study information: Seven sequenced donors out of eight were HCMV-seropositive, one seronegative. The study, taken as a whole, reports: HCMV specificity was not established for the expanded NKG2C+ T cell clones.

It was by 5'RACE template switching with UMIs that TCR beta cDNA was made. From its re-call of the 5' RACE reads, TCRdb lists each CDR3 protein once, without DNA. In total, the table holds 350,000 to 400,000 distinct CDR3 sequences. Comment on this clonotype: What it binds is not known.

The CDR3 runs 14 residues. Germline CDR1 and CDR2: MDHEN and SYDVKM. The source is a woman aged 50 to 60 in good health. The chain joins TRBV28 to TRBJ1-1; absent DNA, TCRdb's TRBD1 call cannot be checked. The sequenced material came from blood T cells: a sorted CD56 or NKG2C T cell subset, CD4+ or CD8+ T cells, or bulk PBMC T cells (not recorded which). The CDR3 reads CASSPHGQGAEAFF.